Reported below is one T cell receptor beta chain. The target antigen is unknown. TCRdb fed the 5' RACE reads into MiXCR, producing one record per CDR3 protein. Counted here are about 530,000 distinct CDR3 sequences, 20% to 25% occurring once; the ten biggest clones make up approximately 0.48%. This entry belongs to a study of identical twins. Study-level points and caveats: Beta out-of-frame twin sharing showed a weaker excess. For out-of-frame alpha sequences shared by twins, low generation probability was in excess.

This CDR3 is built from 16 residues. Germline V gives CDR1 SGHTA, CDR2 FQGTGA. Trimming left V 2 bases short and J 7 bases short, with 18 bases between. The same sample was also studied in work on yellow fever vaccine responses in identical twins.

Source material: CD4+ T cells sorted from blood. The clonotype comes from a woman aged 18-29 years in good health. This chain joins TRBV7-3 and TRBJ2-1; no clear D gene. CDR3 nucleotide sequence: TGTGCCAGCAGCTTAGCGTCTCTGGCTCCAGGTAATGAGCAGTTCTTC. It encodes CASSLASLAPGNEQFF.